The 4 T cell receptor beta chains listed next were all sequenced from one sample in a study of blood T cell repertoires in COVID-19. TCRdb keeps only in-frame clones here, not all; method: immunoSEQ multiplex PCR. The sample records nearly 350,000 clones, 87% being singletons. Sequencing used peripheral blood. These receptors were collected from a woman aged 50 to 60 with COVID-19, enrolled during active disease.

J is TRBJ2-5 and V is TRBV7-2; D possibly corresponds to TRBD1 (6 bases). The CDR3 covers 17 residues. CDR1 and CDR2 (germline): SGHTA, FQGNSA. V was clipped by 2 bases and J by 0 bases, with 16 bases between them. DNA of the CDR3: TGTGCCAGCAGCTTATTCCGGGACACTCGGTACCAAGAGACCCAGTACTTC. It is translated as CASSLFRDTRYQETQYF.

About this clone itself: Other DNA sequences in this sample translate to the same CDR3. The V and J genes are TRBV24-1 and TRBJ2-7; 9 positions agree with TRBD1. This CDR3 region has 14 residues. The V gene's germline CDR1 is KGHDR and CDR2 SFDVKD. V gave up 6 bases and J gave up 1 base; unmatched junction bases: 3. CDR3 amino acids: CATSPGQGSYEQYF. CDR3 nucleotides: TGTGCCACCAGTCCGGGACAGGGATCCTACGAGCAGTACTTC.

DNA for the CDR3: TGCGCCAGCAGCTTGGGGGGCAGGGTTGAGACCCAGTACTTC. It specifies CASSLGGRVETQYF. The J gene is TRBJ2-5, the V gene TRBV5-1; tentatively, D is TRBD1 (5 bases). The CDR3 totals 14 residues. Germline V gene sequence: CDR1 SGHRS, CDR2 YFSETQ. The V end was cut by 0 bases, the J end by 5 bases, with 11 bases between.

V and J are TRBV10-3 and TRBJ1-1; D might be TRBD1 (6 bases). The germline CDR1 and CDR2 sequences are ENHRY and SYGVKD. With 8 bases removed from V and 5 bases from J, the gap between germline ends came to 18 bases. The CDR3 consists of 14 residues. The CDR3 loop is CAIGEPTGSTEAFF. In DNA form, the CDR3 reads TGTGCCATCGGGGAACCGACAGGTTCGACTGAAGCTTTCTTT.